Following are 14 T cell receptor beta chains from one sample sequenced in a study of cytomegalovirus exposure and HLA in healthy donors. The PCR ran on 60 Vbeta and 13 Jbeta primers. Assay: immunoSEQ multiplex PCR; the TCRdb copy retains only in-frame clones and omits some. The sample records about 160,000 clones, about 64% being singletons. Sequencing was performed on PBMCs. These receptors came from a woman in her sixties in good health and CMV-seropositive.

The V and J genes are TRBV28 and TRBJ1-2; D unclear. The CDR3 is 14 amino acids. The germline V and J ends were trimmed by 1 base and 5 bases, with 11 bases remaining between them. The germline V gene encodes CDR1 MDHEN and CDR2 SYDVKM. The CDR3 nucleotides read TGTGCCAGCAGTTTATCCGGACTTCAATATGGCTACACCTTC. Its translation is CASSLSGLQYGYTF.

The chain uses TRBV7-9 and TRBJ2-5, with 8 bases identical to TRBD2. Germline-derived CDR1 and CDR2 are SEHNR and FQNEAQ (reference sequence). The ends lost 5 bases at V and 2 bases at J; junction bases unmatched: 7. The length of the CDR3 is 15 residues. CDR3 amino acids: CASSQIAGWQETQYF. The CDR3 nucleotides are TGTGCCAGCAGCCAAATAGCGGGATGGCAAGAGACCCAGTACTTC.

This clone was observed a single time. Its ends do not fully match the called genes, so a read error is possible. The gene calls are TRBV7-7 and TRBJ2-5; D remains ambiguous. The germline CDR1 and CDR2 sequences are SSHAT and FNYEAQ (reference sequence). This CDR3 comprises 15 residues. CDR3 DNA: TGTGCTAGCAGCTTAGGCGATAGTCAAGTGGAGACCCAGTACTTC. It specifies CASSLGDSQVETQYF.

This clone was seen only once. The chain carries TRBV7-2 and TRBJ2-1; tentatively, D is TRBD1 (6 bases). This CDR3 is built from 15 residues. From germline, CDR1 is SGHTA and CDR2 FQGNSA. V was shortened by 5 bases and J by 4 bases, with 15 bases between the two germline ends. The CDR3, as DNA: TGTGCCAGCAGCCCCCAGGGGTACTCTTACAATGAGCAGTTCTTC. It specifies CASSPQGYSYNEQFF. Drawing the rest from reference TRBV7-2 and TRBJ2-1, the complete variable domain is GAGVSQSPSNKVTEKGKDVELRCDPISGHTALYWYRQSLGQGLEFLIYFQGNSAPDKSGLPSDRFSAERTGGSVSTLTIQRTQQEDSAVYLCASSPQGYSYNEQFFGPGTRLTVL.

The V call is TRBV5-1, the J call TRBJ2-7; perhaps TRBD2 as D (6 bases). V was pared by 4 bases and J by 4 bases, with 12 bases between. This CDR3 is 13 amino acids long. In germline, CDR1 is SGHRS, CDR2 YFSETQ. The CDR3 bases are TGCGCCAGCAGCCCGGAGGGGAGTTACGAGCAGTACTTC. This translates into CASSPEGSYEQYF.

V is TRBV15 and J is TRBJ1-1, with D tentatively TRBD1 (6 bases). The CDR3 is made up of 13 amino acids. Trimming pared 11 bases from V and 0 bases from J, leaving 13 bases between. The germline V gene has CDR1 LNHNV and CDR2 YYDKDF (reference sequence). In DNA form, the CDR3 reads TGTGCCGCCCAACAGGGCCTGAACACTGAAGCTTTCTTT. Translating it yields CAAQQGLNTEAFF. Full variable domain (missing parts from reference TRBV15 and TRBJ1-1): DAMVIQNPRYQVTQFGKPVTLSCSQTLNHNVMYWYQQKSSQAPKLLFHYYDKDFNNEADTPDNFQSRRPNTSFCFLDIRSPGLGDTAMYLCAAQQGLNTEAFFGQGTRLTVV.

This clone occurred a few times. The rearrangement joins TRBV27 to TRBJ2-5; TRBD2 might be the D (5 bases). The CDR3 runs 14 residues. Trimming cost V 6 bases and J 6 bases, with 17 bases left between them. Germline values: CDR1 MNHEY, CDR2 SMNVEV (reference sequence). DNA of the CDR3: TGTGCCAGCAGGGGGAGAGTGGGAGTGCAGACCCAGTACTTC. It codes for CASRGRVGVQTQYF.

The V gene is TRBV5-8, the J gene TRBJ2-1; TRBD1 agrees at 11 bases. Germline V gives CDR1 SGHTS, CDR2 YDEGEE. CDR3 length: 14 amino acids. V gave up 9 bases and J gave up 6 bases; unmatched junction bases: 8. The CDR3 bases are TGTGCCATCCACCCCGGGACAGGGGGCAATGAGCAGTTCTTC. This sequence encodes CAIHPGTGGNEQFF.

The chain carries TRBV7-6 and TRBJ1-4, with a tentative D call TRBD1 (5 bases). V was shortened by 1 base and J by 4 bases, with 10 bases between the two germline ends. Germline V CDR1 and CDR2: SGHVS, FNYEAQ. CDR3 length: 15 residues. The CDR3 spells CASSLVPQGNEKLFF. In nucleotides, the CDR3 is TGTGCCAGCAGCTTAGTGCCCCAGGGTAATGAAAAACTGTTTTTT. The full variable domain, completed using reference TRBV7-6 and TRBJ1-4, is GAGVSQSPRYKVTKRGQDVALRCDPISGHVSLYWYRQALGQGPEFLTYFNYEAQQDKSGLPNDRFSAERPEGSISTLTIQRTEQRDSAMYRCASSLVPQGNEKLFFGSGTQLSVL.

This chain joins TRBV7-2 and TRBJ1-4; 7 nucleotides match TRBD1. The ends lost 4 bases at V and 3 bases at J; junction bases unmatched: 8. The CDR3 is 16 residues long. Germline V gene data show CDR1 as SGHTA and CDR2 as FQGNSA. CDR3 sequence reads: CASSSFRGTANEKLFF. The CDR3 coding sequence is TGTGCCAGCAGCTCTTTCCGAGGGACAGCTAATGAAAAACTGTTTTTT.

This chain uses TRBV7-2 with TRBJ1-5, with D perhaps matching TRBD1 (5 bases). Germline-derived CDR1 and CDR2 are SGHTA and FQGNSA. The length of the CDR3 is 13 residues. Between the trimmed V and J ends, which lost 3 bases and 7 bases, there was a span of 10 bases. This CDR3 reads CASSFQEGQPQHF. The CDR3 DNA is TGTGCCAGCAGCTTTCAGGAGGGGCAGCCCCAGCATTTT.

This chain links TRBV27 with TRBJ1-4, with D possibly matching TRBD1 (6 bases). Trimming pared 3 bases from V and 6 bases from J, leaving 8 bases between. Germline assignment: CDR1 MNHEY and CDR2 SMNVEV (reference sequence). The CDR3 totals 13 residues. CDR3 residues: CASSFHRDEKLFF. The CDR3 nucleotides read TGTGCCAGCAGTTTTCACAGGGATGAAAAACTGTTTTTT.

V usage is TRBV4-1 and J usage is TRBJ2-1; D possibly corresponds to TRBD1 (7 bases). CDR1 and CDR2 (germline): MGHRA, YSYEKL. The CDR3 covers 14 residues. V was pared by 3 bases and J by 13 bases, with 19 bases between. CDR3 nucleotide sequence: TGCGCCAGCAGCCACCCGGGACAGAGCACTAGCCAGTTCTTC. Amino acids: CASSHPGQSTSQFF.

For the CDR3, the DNA is TGTGCCAGCAGCTTGGCCGTGGGGGGTTACACTGAAGCTTTCTTT. It translates to CASSLAVGGYTEAFF. The J gene is TRBJ1-1, the V gene TRBV5-6, with a weak D call TRBD1 (5 bases). Germline lookup yields CDR1 SGHDT and CDR2 YYEEEE. V was clipped by 0 bases and J by 3 bases, with 12 bases between them. CDR3 length: 15 residues.